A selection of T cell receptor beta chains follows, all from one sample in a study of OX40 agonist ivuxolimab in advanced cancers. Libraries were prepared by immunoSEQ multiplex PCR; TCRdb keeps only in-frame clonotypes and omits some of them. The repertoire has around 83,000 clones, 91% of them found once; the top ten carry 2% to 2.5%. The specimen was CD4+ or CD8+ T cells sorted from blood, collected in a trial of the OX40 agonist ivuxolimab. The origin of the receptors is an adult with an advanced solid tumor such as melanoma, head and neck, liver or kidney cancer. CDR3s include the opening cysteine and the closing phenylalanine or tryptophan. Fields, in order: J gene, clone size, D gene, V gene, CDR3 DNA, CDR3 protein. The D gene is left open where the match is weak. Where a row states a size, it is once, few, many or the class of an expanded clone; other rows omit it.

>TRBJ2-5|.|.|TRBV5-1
TGCGCCAGCAGCTTGATCCAAGAGACCCAGTACTTC
CASSLIQETQYF
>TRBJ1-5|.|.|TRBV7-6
TGTGCCAGCAGCTTAGTAGGTGACCAGCCCCAGCATTTT
CASSLVGDQPQHF
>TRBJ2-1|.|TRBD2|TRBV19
TGTGCCAGTAGTATTAGCGGGAGGGCTACCTACAATGAGCAGTTCTTC
CASSISGRATYNEQFF
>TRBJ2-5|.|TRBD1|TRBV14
TGTGCCAGCAGCCAGGTGGGGACAGGGAGAAAGACCCAGTACTTC
CASSQVGTGRKTQYF
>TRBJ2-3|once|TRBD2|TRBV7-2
TGTGCCAGCAGCTCCGGGACTAGGACAGATACGCAGTATTTT
CASSSGTRTDTQYF
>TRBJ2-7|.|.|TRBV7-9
TGTGCCAGCAGCTCCCGGGGGGACATCACCTACGAGCAGTACTTC
CASSSRGDITYEQYF
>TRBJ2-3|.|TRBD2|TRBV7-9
TGTGCCAGCAGCTCGAGTCCGGGACTAGCGGGACCTGTAGATACGCAGTATTTT
CASSSSPGLAGPVDTQYF
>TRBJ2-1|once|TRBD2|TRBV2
TGTGCCAGCAGGGATAGCGGGCCGCAGTTCTTC
CASRDSGPQFF
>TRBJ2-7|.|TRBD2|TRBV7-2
TGTGCCAGCAGCCCCTCTAGCGGGAGGGCCTCCGAGCAGTACTTC
CASSPSSGRASEQYF
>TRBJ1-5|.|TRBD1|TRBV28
TGTGCCAGCAGTTCTGGACAGGGGGATCAGCCCCAGCATTTT
CASSSGQGDQPQHF
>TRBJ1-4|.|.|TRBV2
TGTGCCAGCAGTACGTCCAGGGTGGGTGAAAAACTGTTTTTT
CASSTSRVGEKLFF
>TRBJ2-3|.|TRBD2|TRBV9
TGTGCCAGCAGCGTAGGTCTAGCGGGAGTTAGCACAGATACGCAGTATTTT
CASSVGLAGVSTDTQYF
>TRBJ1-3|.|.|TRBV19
TGTGCCAGTAGTGACCCAAGAGGGAGAGAAAACACCATATATTTT
CASSDPRGRENTIYF
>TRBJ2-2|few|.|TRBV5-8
TGTGCCAGCAGCTTGGCGAACACCGGGGAGCTGTTTTTT
CASSLANTGELFF
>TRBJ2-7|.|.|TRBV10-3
TGTGCCATCAGCCGCGGACGGGGCTACGAGCAGTACTTC
CAISRGRGYEQYF
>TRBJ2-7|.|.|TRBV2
TGTGCCAGCAACCCCCTGGGGGGCGAGCAGTACTTC
CASNPLGGEQYF
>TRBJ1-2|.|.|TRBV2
TGTGCCAGCAGTGAAGCTAGACTGAACTATGGCTACACCTTC
CASSEARLNYGYTF
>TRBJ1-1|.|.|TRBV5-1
TGCGCCAGCACCCAGATGGGGGGACAGAACACTGAAGCTTTCTTT
CASTQMGGQNTEAFF
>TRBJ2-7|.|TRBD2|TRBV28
TGTGCCAGCAGGGCAGCGGGAGTGGGGGAGCAGTACTTC
CASRAAGVGEQYF
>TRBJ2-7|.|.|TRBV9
TGTGCCAGCTCTCCCGCAGGGACTTTCTACGAGCAGTACTTC
CASSPAGTFYEQYF
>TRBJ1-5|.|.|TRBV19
TGTGCCAGTAGTGTCCAGCGATATAGCAATCAGCCCCAGCATTTT
CASSVQRYSNQPQHF
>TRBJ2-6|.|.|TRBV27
TGTGCCAGCAGTTTATGGGGGCTCGGGGCCAACGTCCTGACTTTC
CASSLWGLGANVLTF
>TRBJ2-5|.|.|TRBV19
TGTGCCAGTAGGCCTGGACCACGGGAGACCCAGTACTTC
CASRPGPRETQYF
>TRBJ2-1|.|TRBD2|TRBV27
TGTGCCAGCATGGGAACTAGCGGGAATTACAATGAGCAGTTCTTC
CASMGTSGNYNEQFF
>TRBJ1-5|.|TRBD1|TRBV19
TGTGCCAGTAGTTTACAGGGGATGAACAATCAGCCCCAGCATTTT
CASSLQGMNNQPQHF
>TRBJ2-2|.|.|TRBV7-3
TGTGCCAGCAGCTTAAATTGGGGGACCGGGGAGCTGTTTTTT
CASSLNWGTGELFF
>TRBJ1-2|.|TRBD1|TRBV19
TGTGCCAGTAGTACGATCGGACAGGGACGGGGTGGCTACACCTTC
CASSTIGQGRGGYTF
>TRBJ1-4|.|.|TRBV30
TGTGCCTGGAGTGTAGGTTCCCCAGGGTTACTGTTTTTT
CAWSVGSPGLLFF
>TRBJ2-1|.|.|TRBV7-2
TGTGCCAGCAGCTTGATGGGGAACAATGAGCAGTTCTTC
CASSLMGNNEQFF
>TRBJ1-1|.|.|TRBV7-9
TGTGCCAGCAGCTTAGCGCTAACGGGAGGCACTGAAGCTTTCTTT
CASSLALTGGTEAFF
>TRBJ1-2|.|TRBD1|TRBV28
TGTGCCAGCAGATCACAGGGGCCGGGGGGCTACACCTTC
CASRSQGPGGYTF
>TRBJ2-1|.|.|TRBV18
TGTGCCAGCTCACCAAGCAGGTTGTTTTACAATGAGCAGTTCTTC
CASSPSRLFYNEQFF
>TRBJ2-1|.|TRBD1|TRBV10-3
TGTGCCATCGAGGGACAGGGCCATGAGCAGTTCTTC
CAIEGQGHEQFF
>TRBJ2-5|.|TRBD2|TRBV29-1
TGCAGCGTTGGGGAAGGACTAGTAGGAGAGACCCAGTACTTC
CSVGEGLVGETQYF
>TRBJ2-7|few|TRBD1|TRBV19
TGTGCCAGTAGCCGACAGGGGAGCTCCTACGAGCAGTACTTC
CASSRQGSSYEQYF
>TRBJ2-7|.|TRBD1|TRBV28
TGTGCCAGCAGTCCCCCCGGGACAGGGGTCAACGAGCAGTACTTC
CASSPPGTGVNEQYF
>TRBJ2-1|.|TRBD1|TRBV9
TGTGCCAGCAGCGTGTTACAGGGGGGAGGATACAATGAGCAGTTCTTC
CASSVLQGGGYNEQFF
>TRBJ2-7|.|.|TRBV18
TGTGCCAGCTCACCACCCTCGGGTTTTGGGTCCTACGAGCAGTACTTC
CASSPPSGFGSYEQYF
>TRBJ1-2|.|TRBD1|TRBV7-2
TGTGCCAGCAGCCTAGACAGGGACGGGGGCTACACCTTC
CASSLDRDGGYTF
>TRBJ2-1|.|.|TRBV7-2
TGTGCCAGAGGGTGCGGTTTAACTTGCTACAATGAGCAGTTCTTC
CARGCGLTCYNEQFF